This record covers a single T cell receptor (beta chain). Its specificity is unknown. The data were produced by immunoSEQ multiplex PCR, yet TCRdb's version contains in-frame clones alone and is incomplete. The sample shows 2 million to 2.5 million clones, roughly 90% of them seen only once. This entry belongs to a study of shared clonotypes between healthy human individuals. Study-level results: The rarefaction results pointed to incomplete sorted-subset sequencing despite large depth.

The sample consisted of naive CD4+ T cells from PBMCs. Subset specified: CD45RA+ positively selected. The TCR comes from a man aged 18-30 years in good health. Some clones in this sample may be carry-over from other donors' samples.

CDR3 amino acids: CASRGDSFQRAFF. The CDR3 DNA follows: TGTGCCAGCCGAGGAGATTCTTTTCAGCGGGCTTTCTTT. The chain uses TRBV28 and TRBJ1-1; no firm D call. The CDR3 is made up of 13 amino acids. Germline loops: CDR1 MDHEN, CDR2 SYDVKM. V lost 8 bases, J lost 11 bases, and 21 bases lay in between.